The sequence of this TCR beta chain was determined in a study of tumor-infiltrating lymphocytes in localized non-small cell lung cancer (dated by TCRdb to the early 2020s). A note on the overall study: The cohort covered several histologies, both smokers and never-smokers, and patients whose samples were collected after neoadjuvant chemotherapy. Resected tumor tissue and uninvolved lung tissue described as non-adjacent to the tumor were contributed by each patient, with both tissues obtained from the same patient. TCR sequencing was one of several integrated assays, alongside flow cytometry, multiplex immunofluorescence, RNA-seq, exome sequencing and proteomics, applied to the same patients. The overall ICON cohort was composed of 150 surgical patients with localized non-small cell lung cancer whose tumors were resected. A total of under 65 patients were part of the paired comparison of immunoSEQ T-cell fraction between tumor and uninvolved lung.

TCR sequencing with the immunoSEQ assay provided the T-cell fraction in tumor and uninvolved lung tissue. In the authors' own workflow: For survival analysis, patients were split into high (upper tertile) and low (lower two tertiles) T-cell fraction groups and compared by log-rank test. A signed-rank test was used to check for differences in T-cell fraction between paired tumor and uninvolved lung. TCRdb mirrors the immuneACCESS table, restricted to in-frame sequences. Some clones are absent from its copies; in checked studies, under half trace to an unresolved V gene, and the reason for the others is unknown. V, J and clone size were drawn from that table, and D and trimming were deduced from the DNA. The table for this sample lists about 6,700 clones; approximately 80% of them were counted only once. The biggest ten clones account for about 16% of the sample. Overall study outcomes, separate from this receptor: Because different assays used different pieces of the same tissue, technical variation could not be distinguished from intratumor heterogeneity. Because assay coverage varied across patients depending on available tissue quantity, TCR sequencing was performed for only a subset of the cohort. Higher T cell infiltration in tumors than in uninvolved lung tissue was supported by TCRbeta sequencing, consistent with immunofluorescence CD3 counts. TCR-derived T-cell fraction did not differ between the flow cytometry-defined immunotypes IM1 (good prognosis) and IM2 (poor prognosis).

Enrollment in ICON was initiated in 2016, and the last patient was enrolled in 2018. From a subcohort of about 80 patients, fresh tumor and matched uninvolved tissue were collected for in-depth immune analyses, including TCR sequencing. DNA isolated from bulk tissue, without cell sorting, was used for TCR sequencing. Points on this clone: No cognate antigen has been identified for it. No per-base quality is available; no much larger clone lies one base away.

The source material was uninvolved lung tissue not adjacent to the tumor. This sequence originates from a human donor with non-small cell lung cancer.

The CDR3 sequence is CASRPLAGVGTDTQYF. The DNA sequence follows: TGTGCCAGCAGACCTTTAGCGGGAGTGGGCACAGATACGCAGTATTTT. Recombination linked TRBV6-6 to TRBJ2-3; 9 central nucleotides agree with TRBD2. Germline trimming: 6 bases from V, 1 base from J; junction bases outside gene matches: 8. Reading from cysteine to phenylalanine, the CDR3 counts 16 amino acids. Solely the CDR3 DNA is kept, with 48 bases framed from the first base. CDR1 MNHNY and CDR2 SVGAGI were looked up in the germline V gene (reference sequence).